Included here is one TCR beta chain sequence, with context. The junction differs from germline at one of its ends, possibly a read error. The sample originates from a study of shared clonotypes between healthy human individuals. TCRdb keeps only in-frame clones here, not all; method: immunoSEQ multiplex PCR. The sample shows about 2 million clones, roughly 95% of them seen only once. CD8 cells regarded as naive lacked CD45RO, were positively chosen for CCR7, and omitted terminally differentiated effector memory CD45RA+ cells. The origin of this receptor is a man younger than 35 in good health. Sequenced sample: naive CD8+ T cells sorted from blood.

The CDR3 DNA reads TGTGCTAGCAGCCCCGGGACAGGGTCCTTCTACGAGCAGTACTTC. This gives the protein CASSPGTGSFYEQYF. V is TRBV7-7 and J is TRBJ2-7; 9 bases align to TRBD1. The CDR3 has 15 residues. Per germline, CDR1 SSHAT and CDR2 FNYEAQ (reference sequence).